This paragraph covers one T cell receptor beta chain sequence. Its antigen is undetermined. The data derive from a study of vaccination effects on CD4 cells after COVID-19. Study background: It was two doses of either the BNT162b2 or mRNA-1273 vaccine that participants received. The study's findings and limits: Only 1 of 255 vaccine-induced clones from healthy vaccinees cross-reacted with common cold coronaviruses.

Profiled with immunoSEQ multiplex PCR; TCRdb holds only in-frame clones, not every one. Of 26,000 or so clones in the sample, roughly 73% were seen once. This CDR3 is built from 20 residues. V lost 0 bases and J 7 bases, leaving 31 bases between the germline ends. Per the germline V gene, CDR1 is LGHNT and CDR2 is FRNRAP. Using viral peptide pools, the ViraFEST assay grew out antigen-specific CD4+ T cells prior to sequencing. After roughly 10 days in culture, the CD4+ T cells were isolated. The healthy vaccine recipients, who had no prior SARS-CoV-2 infection, showed negative nucleocapsid antibodies. Cultivation was performed at some 1.9 million PBMC per well with about 9.6 IU/ml IL-2 and roughly 9.3 ug/ml peptides added. A half-medium replacement with IL-2 medium was carried out on days 3 and 7.

The sequenced sample was CD4+ T cells from PBMCs cultured with HCoV-NL63 spike peptides, obtained before COVID-19 vaccination. This receptor was identified in a human donor who received a COVID-19 vaccine. The chain has TRBV12-5 and TRBJ2-7; the D call may be TRBD1 or TRBD2 (5 bases each). The chain's CDR3 is CASGLVPGWGRGAEREEQYF. CDR3 in DNA: TGTGCTAGTGGTTTGGTACCCGGATGGGGCAGAGGAGCAGAAAGGGAGGAGCAGTACTTC.